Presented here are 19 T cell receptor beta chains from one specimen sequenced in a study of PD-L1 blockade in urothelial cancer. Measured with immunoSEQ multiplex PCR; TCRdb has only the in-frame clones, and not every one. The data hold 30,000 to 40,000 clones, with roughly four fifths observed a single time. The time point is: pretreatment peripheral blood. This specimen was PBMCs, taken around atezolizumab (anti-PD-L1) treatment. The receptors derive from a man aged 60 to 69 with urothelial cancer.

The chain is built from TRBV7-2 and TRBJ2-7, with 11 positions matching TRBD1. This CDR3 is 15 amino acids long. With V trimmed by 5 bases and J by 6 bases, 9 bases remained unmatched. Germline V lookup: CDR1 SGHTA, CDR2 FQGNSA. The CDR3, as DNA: TGTGCCAGCAGCCCCCGGACAGGGGGCTTTGGCGAGCAGTACTTC. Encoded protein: CASSPRTGGFGEQYF. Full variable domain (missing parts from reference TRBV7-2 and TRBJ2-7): GAGVSQSPSNKVTEKGKDVELRCDPISGHTALYWYRQSLGQGLEFLIYFQGNSAPDKSGLPSDRFSAERTGGSVSTLTIQRTQQEDSAVYLCASSPRTGGFGEQYFGPGTRLTVT.

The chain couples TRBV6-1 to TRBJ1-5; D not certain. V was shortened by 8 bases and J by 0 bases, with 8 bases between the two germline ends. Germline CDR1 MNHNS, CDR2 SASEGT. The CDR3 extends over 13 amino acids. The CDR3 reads CASSPYSNQPQHF. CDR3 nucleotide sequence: TGTGCCAGCTCTCCCTATAGCAATCAGCCCCAGCATTTT.

The chain's CDR3 is CASRRQGGSYEQYF. The CDR3, as DNA: TGTGCCAGTAGGAGACAGGGGGGGTCCTACGAGCAGTACTTC. The chain carries TRBV19 and TRBJ2-7, with 9 bases lining up with TRBD1. There are 14 residues in the CDR3. V was clipped by 6 bases and J by 1 base; unmatched bases: 4. The V gene's germline CDR1 is LNHDA and CDR2 SQIVND (reference sequence). Combining the CDR3 with reference TRBV19 and TRBJ2-7 gives the whole variable domain DGGITQSPKYLFRKEGQNVTLSCEQNLNHDAMYWYRQDPGQGLRLIYYSQIVNDFQKGDIAEGYSVSREKKESFPLTVTSAQKNPTAFYLCASRRQGGSYEQYFGPGTRLTVT.

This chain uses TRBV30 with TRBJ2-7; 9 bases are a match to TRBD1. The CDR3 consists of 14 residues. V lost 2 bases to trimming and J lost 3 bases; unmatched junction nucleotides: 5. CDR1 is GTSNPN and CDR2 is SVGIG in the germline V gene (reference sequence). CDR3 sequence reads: CAWSKTGGLYEQYF. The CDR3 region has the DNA TGTGCCTGGAGTAAAACAGGGGGCCTCTACGAGCAGTACTTC.

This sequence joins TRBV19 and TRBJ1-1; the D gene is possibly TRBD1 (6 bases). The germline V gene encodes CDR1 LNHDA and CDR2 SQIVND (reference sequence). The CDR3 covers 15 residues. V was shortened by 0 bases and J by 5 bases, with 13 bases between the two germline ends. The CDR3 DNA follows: TGTGCCAGTAGTATAGACGACTCAGGGGTGACTGAAGCTTTCTTT. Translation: CASSIDDSGVTEAFF. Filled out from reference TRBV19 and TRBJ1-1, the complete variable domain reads DGGITQSPKYLFRKEGQNVTLSCEQNLNHDAMYWYRQDPGQGLRLIYYSQIVNDFQKGDIAEGYSVSREKKESFPLTVTSAQKNPTAFYLCASSIDDSGVTEAFFGQGTRLTVV.

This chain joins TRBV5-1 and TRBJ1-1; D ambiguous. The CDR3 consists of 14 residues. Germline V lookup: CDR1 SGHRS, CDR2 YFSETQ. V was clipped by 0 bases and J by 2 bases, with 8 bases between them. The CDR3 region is CASSLVRDNTEAFF. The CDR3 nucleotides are TGCGCCAGCAGCTTGGTGAGGGATAACACTGAAGCTTTCTTT.

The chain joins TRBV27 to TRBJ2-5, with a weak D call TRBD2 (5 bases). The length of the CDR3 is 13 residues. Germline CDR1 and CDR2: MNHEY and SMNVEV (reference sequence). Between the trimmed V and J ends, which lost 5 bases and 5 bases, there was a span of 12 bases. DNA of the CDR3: TGTGCCAGCAGTGGACTGACTAAGGAGACCCAGTACTTC. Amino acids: CASSGLTKETQYF.

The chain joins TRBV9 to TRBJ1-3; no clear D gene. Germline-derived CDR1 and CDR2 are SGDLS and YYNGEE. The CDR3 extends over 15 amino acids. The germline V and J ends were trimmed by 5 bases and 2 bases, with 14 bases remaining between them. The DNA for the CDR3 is TGTGCCAGCAGTCGGGAACTGTCAACTGGAAACACCATATATTTT. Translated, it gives CASSRELSTGNTIYF.

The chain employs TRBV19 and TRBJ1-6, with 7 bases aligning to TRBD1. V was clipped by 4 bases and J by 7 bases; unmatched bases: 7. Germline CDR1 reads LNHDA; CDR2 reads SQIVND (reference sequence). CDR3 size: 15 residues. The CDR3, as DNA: TGTGCCAGTAGTACGCGACAGGGTAACAATTCACCCCTCCACTTT. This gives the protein CASSTRQGNNSPLHF.

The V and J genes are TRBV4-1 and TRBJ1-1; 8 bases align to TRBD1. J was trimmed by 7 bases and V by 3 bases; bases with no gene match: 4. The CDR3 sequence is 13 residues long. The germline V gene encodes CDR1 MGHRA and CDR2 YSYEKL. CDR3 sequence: CASSQDRVSEAFF. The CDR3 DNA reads TGCGCCAGCAGCCAGGACAGGGTGAGTGAAGCTTTCTTT.

The CDR3: CASSTSLNSPLHF. DNA of the CDR3: TGTGCCAGCAGCACCAGTCTTAATTCACCCCTCCACTTT. V is TRBV9 and J is TRBJ1-6; D is uncertain. The V end was cut by 4 bases, the J end by 6 bases, with 8 bases between. This CDR3 region has 13 residues. Germline assignment: CDR1 SGDLS and CDR2 YYNGEE.

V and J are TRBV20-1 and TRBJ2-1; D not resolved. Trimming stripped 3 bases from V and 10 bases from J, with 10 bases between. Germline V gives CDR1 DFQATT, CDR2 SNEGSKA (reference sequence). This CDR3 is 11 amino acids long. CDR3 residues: CSASFGEEQFF. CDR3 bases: TGCAGTGCTAGTTTTGGTGAGGAGCAGTTCTTC.

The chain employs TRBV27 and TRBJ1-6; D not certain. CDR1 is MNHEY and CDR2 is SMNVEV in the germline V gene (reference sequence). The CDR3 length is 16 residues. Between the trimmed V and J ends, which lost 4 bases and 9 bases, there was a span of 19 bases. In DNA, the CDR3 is TGTGCCAGCAGTTACTACCGGGGAGAAGTCGGTTCACCCCTCCACTTT. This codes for CASSYYRGEVGSPLHF.

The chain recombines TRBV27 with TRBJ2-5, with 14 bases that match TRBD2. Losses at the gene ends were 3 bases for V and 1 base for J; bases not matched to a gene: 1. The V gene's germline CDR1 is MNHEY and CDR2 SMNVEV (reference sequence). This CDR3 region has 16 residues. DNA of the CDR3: TGTGCCAGCAGTTTCGGACTAGCGGGGGGCCAAGAGACCCAGTACTTC. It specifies CASSFGLAGGQETQYF.

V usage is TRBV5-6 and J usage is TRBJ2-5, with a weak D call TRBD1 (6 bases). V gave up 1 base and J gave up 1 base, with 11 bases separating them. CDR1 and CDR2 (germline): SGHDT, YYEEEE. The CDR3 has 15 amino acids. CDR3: CASSLYQTGQETQYF. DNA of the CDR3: TGTGCCAGCAGCTTGTACCAGACAGGCCAAGAGACCCAGTACTTC.

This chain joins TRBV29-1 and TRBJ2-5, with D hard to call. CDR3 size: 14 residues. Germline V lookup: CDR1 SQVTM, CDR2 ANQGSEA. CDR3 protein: CSYSERRIGETQYF. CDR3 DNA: TGCAGTTACTCTGAGCGAAGGATCGGGGAGACCCAGTACTTC. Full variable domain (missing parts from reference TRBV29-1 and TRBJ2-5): SAVISQKPSRDICQRGTSLTIQCQVDSQVTMMFWYRQQPGQSLTLIATANQGSEATYESGFVIDKFPISRPNLTFSTLTVSNMSPEDSSIYLCSYSERRIGETQYFGPGTRLLVL.

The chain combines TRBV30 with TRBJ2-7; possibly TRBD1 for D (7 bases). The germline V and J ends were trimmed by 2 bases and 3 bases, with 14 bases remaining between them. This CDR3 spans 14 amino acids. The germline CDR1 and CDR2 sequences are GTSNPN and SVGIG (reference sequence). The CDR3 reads CAWSLAGGSYEQYF. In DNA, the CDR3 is TGTGCCTGGAGTCTGGCAGGGGGGAGCTACGAGCAGTACTTC.

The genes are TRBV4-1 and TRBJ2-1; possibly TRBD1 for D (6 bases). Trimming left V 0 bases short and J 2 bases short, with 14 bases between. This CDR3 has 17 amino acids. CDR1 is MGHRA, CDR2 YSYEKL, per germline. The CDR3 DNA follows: TGCGCCAGCAGCCAAGATAGCGTCAGGGGCACCTACAATGAGCAGTTCTTC. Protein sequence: CASSQDSVRGTYNEQFF.

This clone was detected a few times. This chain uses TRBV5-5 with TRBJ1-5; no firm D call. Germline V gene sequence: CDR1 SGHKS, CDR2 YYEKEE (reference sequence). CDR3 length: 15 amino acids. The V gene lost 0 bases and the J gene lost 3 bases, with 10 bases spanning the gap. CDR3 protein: CASSLGGGPNQPQHF. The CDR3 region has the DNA TGTGCCAGCAGCTTGGGAGGAGGGCCCAATCAGCCCCAGCATTTT.